These T cell receptor beta chains were read from a single sample in a study of blood T cell repertoires in COVID-19. Assay used: immunoSEQ multiplex PCR; TCRdb lists only in-frame clones, some missing. The table has around 390,000 clones, about 87% seen once; the top ten hold approximately 9.3%. Sequencing was carried out using PBMCs or T cells enriched from blood (not recorded which). Every receptor here comes from a woman between 50 and 59 years old who had recovered from COVID-19. CDR3s include the opening cysteine and the closing phenylalanine or tryptophan. Fields, in order: V gene, D gene, clone size, J gene, CDR3 protein, CDR3 DNA. The D gene is left open where the match is weak. Not every row has a clone size; where given, it reads once, few, many or a size class.

V: TRBV5-1; D: TRBD1; size: NA; J: TRBJ2-7; CDR3: CASSLAGVGQAYEQYF; DNA: TGCGCCAGCAGCTTGGCAGGAGTGGGACAGGCCTACGAGCAGTACTTC
V: TRBV27; D: NA; size: NA; J: TRBJ1-2; CDR3: CASTSRWGGGSNYGYTF; DNA: TGTGCCAGCACCTCTCGGTGGGGGGGCGGGTCTAACTATGGCTACACCTTC
V: TRBV18; D: NA; size: NA; J: TRBJ1-2; CDR3: CASSPVAGNPNYGYTF; DNA: TGTGCCAGCTCACCAGTAGCGGGGAACCCTAACTATGGCTACACCTTC
V: TRBV7-2; D: TRBD2; size: NA; J: TRBJ2-3; CDR3: CASSTPTSGGLTDTQYF; DNA: TGTGCCAGCAGCACCCCGACTAGCGGGGGACTCACAGATACGCAGTATTTT
V: TRBV5-1; D: NA; size: NA; J: TRBJ2-7; CDR3: CASRLVAGTDYEQYF; DNA: TGCGCCAGCAGACTGGTGGCAGGGACTGACTACGAGCAGTACTTC
V: TRBV2; D: TRBD2; size: NA; J: TRBJ2-2; CDR3: CASSVGRGPNTGELFF; DNA: TGTGCCAGCAGTGTTGGGAGGGGCCCGAACACCGGGGAGCTGTTTTTT
V: TRBV30; D: NA; size: NA; J: TRBJ2-2; CDR3: CAWSPPSGRAYTGELFF; DNA: TGTGCCTGGAGTCCACCTTCGGGCAGGGCCTACACCGGGGAGCTGTTTTTT
V: TRBV7-3; D: TRBD2; size: NA; J: TRBJ2-3; CDR3: CASSLAAGGLDTQYF; DNA: TGTGCCAGCAGCTTAGCCGCGGGGGGGCTGGATACGCAGTATTTT
V: TRBV18; D: TRBD2; size: NA; J: TRBJ2-1; CDR3: CASSPQGLAGAYNEQFF; DNA: TGTGCCAGCTCACCACAGGGACTAGCGGGGGCCTACAATGAGCAGTTCTTC
V: TRBV19; D: TRBD1; size: once; J: TRBJ1-1; CDR3: CATAGQVNTEAFF; DNA: TGTGCCACAGCGGGACAGGTGAACACTGAAGCTTTCTTT
V: TRBV9; D: TRBD2; size: NA; J: TRBJ2-3; CDR3: CASSDGLAGGDTQYF; DNA: TGTGCCAGCAGCGACGGACTAGCGGGGGGTGATACGCAGTATTTT